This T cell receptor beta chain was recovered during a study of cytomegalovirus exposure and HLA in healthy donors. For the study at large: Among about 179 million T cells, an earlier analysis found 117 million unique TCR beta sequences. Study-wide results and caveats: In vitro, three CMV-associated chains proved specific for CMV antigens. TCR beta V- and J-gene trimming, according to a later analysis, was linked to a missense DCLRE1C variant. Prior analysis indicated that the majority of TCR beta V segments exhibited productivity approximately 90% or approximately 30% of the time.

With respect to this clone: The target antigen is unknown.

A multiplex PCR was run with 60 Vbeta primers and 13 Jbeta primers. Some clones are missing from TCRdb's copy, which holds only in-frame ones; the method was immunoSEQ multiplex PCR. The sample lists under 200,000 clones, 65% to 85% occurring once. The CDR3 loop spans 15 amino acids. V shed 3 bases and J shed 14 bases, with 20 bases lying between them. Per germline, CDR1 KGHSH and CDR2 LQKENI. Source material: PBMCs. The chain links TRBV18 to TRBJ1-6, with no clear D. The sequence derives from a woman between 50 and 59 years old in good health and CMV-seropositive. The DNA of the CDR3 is TGTGCCAGCTCACCGAAGACGGACGGGATCGGGACCCTCCACTTT. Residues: CASSPKTDGIGTLHF.